The 30 T cell receptor beta chains listed next were all sequenced from one sample in a study of radiation and T cells in renal cell carcinoma (TCRdb year 2020). The time point label here, explained by the study, means: blood 2 weeks post-SBRT. The treatment or condition label for this specimen denotes: 15 Gy SBRT to primary tumor, nephrectomy 4 weeks later. The library came from the immunoSEQ multiplex PCR assay. As stored in TCRdb, this immuneACCESS dataset retains in-frame rearrangements with V and J assigned. A fraction of the clones does not appear; measured against another copy, unresolved V genes explain less than half of the discrepancy, and the remainder lacks a known reason. Within this sample are about 130,000 clones, with over 75% of them counted one time only. 5.8% of the sample lies in the top ten. The material sequenced was blood, taken from a patient whose treatment included radiotherapy and nephrectomy. Receptors originate from a man aged 50 or older with renal cell carcinoma.

The genes are TRBV7-9 and TRBJ2-1; D gene uncertain. Germline CDR1 is SEHNR and CDR2 is FQNEAQ (reference sequence). The CDR3 is made up of 15 amino acids. Trimming pared 5 bases from V and 7 bases from J, leaving 18 bases between. The CDR3 sequence is CASSQGRRSMNEQFF. For the CDR3, the DNA is TGTGCCAGCAGCCAAGGTCGGAGAAGTATGAATGAGCAGTTCTTC.

The chain employs TRBV6-5 and TRBJ2-7; D remains ambiguous. Germline V gene sequence: CDR1 MNHEY, CDR2 SVGAGI. The CDR3 has 12 amino acids. V was trimmed by 8 bases and J by 2 bases, leaving 10 bases between them. The CDR3 DNA follows: TGTGCCAGCGCCCGGAACACCTACGAGCAGTACTTC. Translation gives CASARNTYEQYF.

The chain is built from TRBV7-9 and TRBJ1-5; the D is unclear. Germline V gives CDR1 SEHNR, CDR2 FQNEAQ (reference sequence). CDR3 length: 12 residues. Trimming took off 3 bases at V and 11 bases at J, with 11 bases between the two ends. The CDR3 loop is CASSLYQQAQHF. The CDR3 DNA reads TGTGCCAGCAGCTTGTATCAGCAGGCCCAGCATTTT.

The chain couples TRBV6-9 to TRBJ2-1; no reliable D call. V lost 7 bases, J lost 6 bases, and 10 bases lay in between. CDR1 and CDR2 (germline): MNHGY, SVAAGI. The CDR3 length is 12 residues. CDR3 protein: CASIVQVNEQFF. The DNA for the CDR3 is TGTGCCAGCATTGTGCAGGTCAATGAGCAGTTCTTC.

V is TRBV19 and J is TRBJ2-5, with D possibly matching TRBD1 (6 bases). This CDR3 is built from 15 residues. CDR1 is LNHDA, CDR2 SQIVND, per germline (reference sequence). Trimming removed 0 bases at V and 4 bases at J, with 12 bases between. CDR3 in amino acids: CASSIDLTGLETQYF. Here the CDR3 DNA reads TGTGCCAGTAGTATAGATCTGACAGGTTTAGAGACCCAGTACTTC.

This clone is a singleton in its sample. The gene calls are TRBV21-1 and TRBJ1-5; TRBD1 reflects the table's D call only, with no check against the DNA. TRBV21-1 is reported as a pseudogene. The CDR3 totals 15 residues. The CDR3 DNA follows: TGTGCCAGCAGCTCAGAGTTCCAGGGCAATCAGCCCCAGCATTTT. Amino acids: CASSSEFQGNQPQHF.

The J gene is TRBJ1-4, the V gene TRBV4-2; D not certain. The CDR3 runs to 15 residues. The germline gives CDR1 LGHNA, CDR2 YNFKEQ. V lost 4 bases and J 6 bases, leaving 15 bases between the germline ends. In nucleotides, the CDR3 is TGTGCCAGCAGCCCCCTGGGAGGGAAGGATGAAAAACTGTTTTTT. Translating it yields CASSPLGGKDEKLFF.

V gene TRBV2 combines with J gene TRBJ2-1, with TRBD2 matching 7 bases. The CDR3 sequence is 15 residues long. Per the germline V gene, CDR1 is SNHLY and CDR2 is FYNNEI. The junction had 9 bases not matched to a gene; V was cut back by 6 bases and J by 4 bases. DNA of the CDR3: TGTGCCAGCAGCCCCAACGGGAGGACTTACAATGAGCAGTTCTTC. Its translation: CASSPNGRTYNEQFF.

This clone was detected only once. The chain has TRBV30 and TRBJ2-1; 7 bases map to TRBD2. V trimming: 5 bases; J trimming: 8 bases; junction bases outside the gene matches: 6. There are 12 residues in the CDR3. Per the germline V gene, CDR1 is GTSNPN and CDR2 is SVGIG (reference sequence). The CDR3 protein is CAWGLSGYEQFF. Written as DNA, the CDR3 is TGTGCCTGGGGTCTTAGCGGGTATGAGCAGTTCTTC.

The CDR3, as DNA: TGCGCCAGCAGCTTGGGCTCCGCTGCAACTAATGAAAAACTGTTTTTT. It yields the protein CASSLGSAATNEKLFF. The chain employs TRBV5-1 and TRBJ1-4, with D hard to call. The V end was cut by 0 bases, the J end by 0 bases, with 9 bases between. In germline, CDR1 is SGHRS, CDR2 YFSETQ. The CDR3 is made up of 16 amino acids. Drawing the rest from reference TRBV5-1 and TRBJ1-4, the complete variable domain is KAGVTQTPRYLIKTRGQQVTLSCSPISGHRSVSWYQQTPGQGLQFLFEYFSETQRNKGNFPGRFSGRQFSNSRSEMNVSTLELGDSALYLCASSLGSAATNEKLFFGSGTQLSVL.

V is TRBV19 and J is TRBJ1-6; 7 nucleotides align to TRBD1. J lost 7 bases, V lost 3 bases, and 3 bases had no gene match. The length of the CDR3 is 14 residues. The germline V gene has CDR1 LNHDA and CDR2 SQIVND (reference sequence). The CDR3 region has the DNA TGTGCCAGTAGTATTACAGGGGCCAATTCACCCCTCCACTTT. Translating it yields CASSITGANSPLHF. Looking up the rest from reference TRBV19 and TRBJ1-6 gives the full variable domain: DGGITQSPKYLFRKEGQNVTLSCEQNLNHDAMYWYRQDPGQGLRLIYYSQIVNDFQKGDIAEGYSVSREKKESFPLTVTSAQKNPTAFYLCASSITGANSPLHFGNGTRLTVT.

V is TRBV11-2 and J is TRBJ1-5; D is uncertain. The ends were cut back, 2 bases at V and 6 bases at J, with 8 bases in the middle. This CDR3 has 13 residues. The germline CDR1 and CDR2 sequences are SGHAT and FQNNGV. CDR3 in amino acids: CASSLFGSQPQHF. The CDR3 DNA reads as TGTGCCAGCAGCTTATTCGGCAGTCAGCCCCAGCATTTT.

The V call is TRBV19, the J call TRBJ2-2; TRBD1 matches at 7 bases. CDR3 length equals 15 residues. Germline CDR1 and CDR2: LNHDA and SQIVND (reference sequence). V shed 4 bases and J 0 bases; nucleotides not matched to a gene: 2. CDR3 amino acids: CASSKDRANTGELFF. Written as DNA, the CDR3 is TGTGCCAGTAGTAAAGACAGGGCGAACACCGGGGAGCTGTTTTTT.

The genes are TRBV18 and TRBJ2-1; no clear D. This CDR3 has 17 amino acids. Trimming stripped 1 base from V and 4 bases from J, with 17 bases between. The germline V gene encodes CDR1 KGHSH and CDR2 LQKENI. DNA for the CDR3: TGTGCCAGCTCACCACGGAAAGTGTCTATCGATTACAATGAGCAGTTCTTC. Encoded protein: CASSPRKVSIDYNEQFF.

The chain recombines TRBV5-1 with TRBJ1-5; D call uncertain. CDR1 SGHRS and CDR2 YFSETQ come from the germline V gene. Trimming stripped 4 bases from V and 6 bases from J, with 11 bases between. This CDR3 is 13 amino acids long. The CDR3 nucleotides read TGCGCCAGCAGCGACAACGGTCCTCAGCCCCAGCATTTT. This codes for CASSDNGPQPQHF.

V and J are TRBV19 and TRBJ1-1; a weak D match, TRBD1 (6 bases). With 5 bases removed from V and 2 bases from J, the gap between germline ends came to 21 bases. The CDR3 is 17 residues long. CDR1 is LNHDA and CDR2 is SQIVND in the germline V gene (reference sequence). The CDR3 DNA is TGTGCCAGTAGTCCCCTGGGGGGGGACAACCGAAACACTGAAGCTTTCTTT. It yields the protein CASSPLGGDNRNTEAFF.

As regards this clone: Other nucleotide sequences in the sample specify the same CDR3. This chain connects TRBV7-2 to TRBJ2-1; D uncertain. The germline V gene has CDR1 SGHTA and CDR2 FQGNSA. Trimming took off 1 base at V and 0 bases at J, with 10 bases between the two ends. This CDR3 is built from 16 residues. The DNA for the CDR3 is TGTGCCAGCAGCTTAGACCGGTTAAGCTCCTACAATGAGCAGTTCTTC. This encodes CASSLDRLSSYNEQFF. Drawing the rest from reference TRBV7-2 and TRBJ2-1, the complete variable domain is GAGVSQSPSNKVTEKGKDVELRCDPISGHTALYWYRQSLGQGLEFLIYFQGNSAPDKSGLPSDRFSAERTGGSVSTLTIQRTQQEDSAVYLCASSLDRLSSYNEQFFGPGTRLTVL.

This clone was seen more than once but under ten times. The gene calls are TRBV9 and TRBJ2-1; no firm D call. The ends were cut back, 0 bases at V and 8 bases at J, with 3 bases in the middle. This CDR3 is 11 amino acids long. The V gene's germline CDR1 is SGDLS and CDR2 YYNGEE. The CDR3 bases are TGTGCCAGCAGCGTAGCCGATGAGCAGTTCTTC. The encoded protein is CASSVADEQFF.

The chain has TRBV6-6 and TRBJ1-2, with D possibly being TRBD1 (6 bases). V was trimmed by 6 bases and J by 4 bases, leaving 12 bases between them. The CDR3 runs to 13 residues. Germline loops: CDR1 MNHNY, CDR2 SVGAGI (reference sequence). The CDR3 nucleotides are TGTGCCAGCAGCTTTGGACAGTTCTATGGCTACACCTTC. Residues: CASSFGQFYGYTF.

Here the CDR3 reads CASRDEGHQPQHF. The CDR3 DNA reads as TGTGCCAGCAGAGACGAGGGGCACCAGCCCCAGCATTTT. The chain couples TRBV28 to TRBJ1-5, with D maybe TRBD1 (5 bases). The CDR3 spans 13 residues. CDR1 and CDR2 from the germline V gene are MDHEN and SYDVKM. Trimming shortened V by 6 bases and J by 7 bases, and 13 bases separated the two germline ends.

The rearrangement links TRBV28 to TRBJ2-1; D unclear. CDR3 length equals 15 residues. V lost 6 bases, J lost 3 bases, and 15 bases lay in between. Germline V gene lookup returns CDR1 MDHEN and CDR2 SYDVKM. CDR3 in amino acids: CASSRRALVYNEQFF. CDR3 in DNA: TGTGCCAGCAGCCGGCGAGCCCTAGTCTACAATGAGCAGTTCTTC.

Here the CDR3 reads CASSLGNTEAFF. The CDR3 bases are TGTGCCAGCAGCTTAGGGAACACTGAAGCTTTCTTT. V is TRBV13 and J is TRBJ1-1; the D is unclear. This CDR3 has 12 residues. Trimming left V 0 bases short and J 1 base short, with 0 bases between. The germline V gene encodes CDR1 PRHDT and CDR2 FYEKMQ (reference sequence).

CDR3 sequence: CATSRPRDRADTEAFF. The CDR3 region has the DNA TGTGCCACCAGCAGACCGCGGGACAGGGCGGACACTGAAGCTTTCTTT. This rearrangement joins TRBV15 to TRBJ1-1, with TRBD1 matching 9 bases. CDR3 length equals 16 residues. Germline V lookup: CDR1 LNHNV, CDR2 YYDKDF (reference sequence). V shed 2 bases and J 3 bases; nucleotides not matched to a gene: 7.

This chain links TRBV7-2 with TRBJ2-1; TRBD1 matches at 8 bases. Germline V lookup: CDR1 SGHTA, CDR2 FQGNSA. The CDR3 has 15 amino acids. V was clipped by 6 bases and J by 0 bases; unmatched bases: 4. The CDR3 reads CASRLDRGSYNEQFF. As DNA, the CDR3 is TGTGCCAGCAGACTAGACAGGGGCTCCTACAATGAGCAGTTCTTC.

The chain is built from TRBV6-4 and TRBJ2-7; D not resolved. Looked up from germline, CDR1 is MRHNA and CDR2 is SNTAGT. CDR3 length: 11 residues. V was clipped by 5 bases and J by 4 bases, with 6 bases between them. CDR3 in DNA: TGTGCCAGCAGTTCGAAGTACGAGCAGTACTTC. Translating gives CASSSKYEQYF.

This chain uses TRBV6-4 with TRBJ1-3, with D unclear. V was clipped by 0 bases and J by 0 bases, with 6 bases between them. Germline CDR1 reads MRHNA; CDR2 reads SNTAGT. The CDR3 extends over 15 amino acids. The CDR3 nucleotides read TGTGCCAGCAGTGACTCTGAGAGCTCTGGAAACACCATATATTTT. Its protein product is CASSDSESSGNTIYF.

The chain has TRBV5-3 and TRBJ1-2; possibly TRBD1 for D (5 bases). TRBV5-3 is filed as an ORF, its function uncertain. The CDR3 has 18 residues. V was clipped by 7 bases and J by 5 bases, with 30 bases between them. CDR3 residues: CARARHSWGNRGCYGYTF. The CDR3 DNA sequence: TGTGCCAGAGCAAGGCACAGTTGGGGGAATAGAGGCTGTTATGGCTACACCTTC.

This chain joins TRBV5-1 and TRBJ2-5; D is ambiguous. The V gene's germline CDR1 is SGHRS and CDR2 YFSETQ. V dropped 0 bases and J dropped 5 bases, with 5 bases sitting between them. CDR3 length equals 12 residues. This CDR3 is CASSLVGETQYF. For the CDR3, the DNA is TGCGCCAGCAGCTTGGTCGGTGAGACCCAGTACTTC.

In its sample, this clone was seen once. The chain carries TRBV5-1 and TRBJ2-7, with 11 bases identical to TRBD1. Germline loops: CDR1 SGHRS, CDR2 YFSETQ. The ends lost 7 bases at V and 7 bases at J; junction bases unmatched: 10. The CDR3 contains 14 residues. The CDR3 protein is CASGAGQGVFEQYF. For the CDR3, the DNA is TGCGCCAGCGGGGCGGGACAGGGGGTATTTGAGCAGTACTTC.

V usage is TRBV7-9 and J usage is TRBJ2-1; D uncertain. CDR3 length: 14 residues. Germline V gives CDR1 SEHNR, CDR2 FQNEAQ (reference sequence). V lost 3 bases, J lost 6 bases, and 12 bases lay in between. DNA for the CDR3: TGTGCCAGCAGCTTCCCCAAGGGTTTCAATGAGCAGTTCTTC. Amino acids: CASSFPKGFNEQFF.